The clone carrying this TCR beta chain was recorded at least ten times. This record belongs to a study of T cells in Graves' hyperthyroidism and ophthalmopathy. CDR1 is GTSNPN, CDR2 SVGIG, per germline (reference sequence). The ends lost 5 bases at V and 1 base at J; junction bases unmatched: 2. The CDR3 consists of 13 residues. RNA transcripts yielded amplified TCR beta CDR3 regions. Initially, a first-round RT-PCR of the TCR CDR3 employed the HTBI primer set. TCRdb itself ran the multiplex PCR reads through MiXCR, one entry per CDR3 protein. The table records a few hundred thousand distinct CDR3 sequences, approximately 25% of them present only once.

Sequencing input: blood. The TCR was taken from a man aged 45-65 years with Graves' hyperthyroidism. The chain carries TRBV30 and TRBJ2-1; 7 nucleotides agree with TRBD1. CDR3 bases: TGTGCCTGGGAACAGGGGTCCTACAATGAGCAGTTCTTC. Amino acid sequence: CAWEQGSYNEQFF.